This TCR beta chain was sequenced for a study of T cells after yellow fever vaccination. Study-wide context: The SMART-Seq v4 Ultra Low Input method served to prepare the low-cell-number fractions.

This clonotype was detected ten times or more. From the 5' RACE reads, TCRdb called clonotypes with MiXCR, one entry per CDR3 protein. The table records about 360,000 distinct CDR3 sequences, around 6.4% of them present only once. J lost 4 bases, V lost 4 bases, and 13 bases had no gene match. The CDR3 has 17 amino acids. CDR1 and CDR2 from the germline V gene are GTSNPN and SVGIG (reference sequence). This chain uses TRBV30 with TRBJ2-1; the match to TRBD2 covers 10 bases. The receptor comes from a man aged 30 to 45 who received the YFV17D yellow fever vaccine. This sample comprised PBMCs, obtained 5 days after the yellow fever booster vaccination. CDR3 nucleotides: TGTGCCTGGACCCCCGGGTGGACTAGCGGAACTTACAATGAGCAGTTCTTC. Translated: CAWTPGWTSGTYNEQFF.